Listed below are T cell receptor beta chains from one sample, sequenced in a study of T cells in Graves' hyperthyroidism and ophthalmopathy. TCRdb recomputed calls from the multiplex PCR reads with MiXCR, one row per CDR3 protein. The table records about 610,000 distinct CDR3 sequences, just over 45% of them present only once. The sequenced sample consisted of peripheral blood or thyroid tissue (not recorded which). The receptor source for this set is a woman between 18 and 30 years old with Graves' hyperthyroidism. CDR3s include the opening cysteine and the closing phenylalanine or tryptophan. A D gene is named only where the DNA matches it firmly.

j_gene: TRBJ2-3; d_gene: TRBD2; v_gene: TRBV5-1; CDR3aa: CASSLAGWASGSQTDTQYF
j_gene: TRBJ2-7; d_gene: TRBD2; v_gene: TRBV5-1; CDR3aa: CASSLQGTSGSYEQYF
j_gene: TRBJ2-5; d_gene: TRBD1; v_gene: TRBV7-2; CDR3aa: CASSGQGRETQYF
j_gene: TRBJ2-7; d_gene: .; v_gene: TRBV20-1; CDR3aa: CSAARASMAGEQYF
j_gene: TRBJ2-7; d_gene: .; v_gene: TRBV5-6; CDR3aa: CASSLLFEQYF
j_gene: TRBJ1-2; d_gene: TRBD1; v_gene: TRBV20-1; CDR3aa: CSATEGAQYTF
j_gene: TRBJ2-5; d_gene: .; v_gene: TRBV2; CDR3aa: CASRDNGETQYF
j_gene: TRBJ2-7; d_gene: .; v_gene: TRBV20-1; CDR3aa: CSATRGFSYKQYF
j_gene: TRBJ2-2; d_gene: .; v_gene: TRBV18; CDR3aa: CASSRALESGELFF
j_gene: TRBJ2-7; d_gene: .; v_gene: TRBV3-1; CDR3aa: CASSHRKRWYF
j_gene: TRBJ2-7; d_gene: .; v_gene: TRBV20-1; CDR3aa: CSARSTGDYNEQYF
j_gene: TRBJ2-7; d_gene: .; v_gene: TRBV25-1; CDR3aa: CASSEYAGSSVYEQYF
j_gene: TRBJ1-3; d_gene: TRBD1; v_gene: TRBV18; CDR3aa: CASSLTGGGSGNTIYF
j_gene: TRBJ1-2; d_gene: .; v_gene: TRBV29-1; CDR3aa: CSLEPGNYGYTF
j_gene: TRBJ2-7; d_gene: .; v_gene: TRBV7-9; CDR3aa: CASSNNEQYF
j_gene: TRBJ2-3; d_gene: .; v_gene: TRBV7-2; CDR3aa: CASSLGWGQGTDTQYF
j_gene: TRBJ2-1; d_gene: TRBD2; v_gene: TRBV29-1; CDR3aa: CSVEGSGSRYNEQFF
j_gene: TRBJ2-7; d_gene: .; v_gene: TRBV7-2; CDR3aa: CASSLAGSGPLEQYF
j_gene: TRBJ1-4; d_gene: TRBD1; v_gene: TRBV9; CDR3aa: CASSAQTGLKLFF
j_gene: TRBJ2-5; d_gene: .; v_gene: TRBV29-1; CDR3aa: CSVTGGKGAQETQYF
j_gene: TRBJ2-1; d_gene: .; v_gene: TRBV24-1; CDR3aa: CATSDLSGKYNEQFF
j_gene: TRBJ1-5; d_gene: .; v_gene: TRBV6-5; CDR3aa: CASSYSGTGNQPQHF
j_gene: TRBJ2-3; d_gene: .; v_gene: TRBV20-1; CDR3aa: CSAMAEDTQYF
j_gene: TRBJ2-2; d_gene: .; v_gene: TRBV2; CDR3aa: CASSPIPVGLTGEPFF
j_gene: TRBJ2-3; d_gene: .; v_gene: TRBV11-2; CDR3aa: CASSSDSAVGDTQYF
j_gene: TRBJ1-3; d_gene: .; v_gene: TRBV9; CDR3aa: CASSEGGAGNTIYF
j_gene: TRBJ1-2; d_gene: .; v_gene: TRBV16; CDR3aa: CASSQGRGTGYTF
j_gene: TRBJ2-7; d_gene: .; v_gene: TRBV5-1; CDR3aa: CASSVDRDYGGQYF
j_gene: TRBJ2-2; d_gene: TRBD1; v_gene: TRBV19; CDR3aa: CASSITGTGDTGELFF
j_gene: TRBJ2-7; d_gene: .; v_gene: TRBV29-1; CDR3aa: CSVRPSVRGNEQYF
j_gene: TRBJ1-1; d_gene: .; v_gene: TRBV6-1; CDR3aa: CARDSGLNTEAFF
j_gene: TRBJ1-3; d_gene: .; v_gene: TRBV7-9; CDR3aa: CASSYPGTTNTIYF
j_gene: TRBJ1-3; d_gene: .; v_gene: TRBV10-2; CDR3aa: CASTEDGISGNTIYF
j_gene: TRBJ2-5; d_gene: .; v_gene: TRBV10-2; CDR3aa: CASSEGLPIQETQYF
j_gene: TRBJ1-1; d_gene: .; v_gene: TRBV5-1; CDR3aa: CASSLTGWSTEAFF
j_gene: TRBJ2-2; d_gene: TRBD2; v_gene: TRBV6-5; CDR3aa: CASSATGLKRWELFF
j_gene: TRBJ1-1; d_gene: TRBD1; v_gene: TRBV9; CDR3aa: CASSVDRGLTEAFF
j_gene: TRBJ1-1; d_gene: .; v_gene: TRBV19; CDR3aa: CASSPGGSYRTEAFF
j_gene: TRBJ1-2; d_gene: TRBD1; v_gene: TRBV10-3; CDR3aa: CAISEGQGAGYGYTF
j_gene: TRBJ2-2; d_gene: .; v_gene: TRBV7-3; CDR3aa: CASSFDLSNTGELFF
j_gene: TRBJ2-7; d_gene: .; v_gene: TRBV12-3/TRBV12-4; CDR3aa: CASSSSLKGVSAYEQYF
j_gene: TRBJ2-2; d_gene: .; v_gene: TRBV7-2; CDR3aa: CASSLYLTGSYTGELFF
j_gene: TRBJ2-7; d_gene: TRBD2; v_gene: TRBV7-2; CDR3aa: CASSQGRGRLSYEQYF
j_gene: TRBJ2-5; d_gene: .; v_gene: TRBV29-1; CDR3aa: CTLAESSRGTQYF
j_gene: TRBJ2-7; d_gene: .; v_gene: TRBV7-2; CDR3aa: CASSLSDRSYEQYF
j_gene: TRBJ1-1; d_gene: TRBD1; v_gene: TRBV20-1; CDR3aa: CSASGVGTAGEIAFF
j_gene: TRBJ2-1; d_gene: TRBD2; v_gene: TRBV29-1; CDR3aa: CSVGLARNEQFF
j_gene: TRBJ1-1; d_gene: .; v_gene: TRBV12-3/TRBV12-4; CDR3aa: CASSLGARDAFF
j_gene: TRBJ2-7; d_gene: .; v_gene: TRBV12-3/TRBV12-4; CDR3aa: CASSLARRLSYEQYF
j_gene: TRBJ1-2; d_gene: TRBD1; v_gene: TRBV29-1; CDR3aa: CSVEDRANGYTF
j_gene: TRBJ1-4; d_gene: TRBD1; v_gene: TRBV12-3/TRBV12-4; CDR3aa: CASSYEQGNEKLFF
j_gene: TRBJ1-1; d_gene: .; v_gene: TRBV7-9; CDR3aa: CASSLDNPGEYTEAFF
j_gene: TRBJ2-7; d_gene: TRBD1; v_gene: TRBV7-9; CDR3aa: CASSRGTGQYEQYF
j_gene: TRBJ1-3; d_gene: .; v_gene: TRBV7-2; CDR3aa: CASSLDWASGNTIYF
j_gene: TRBJ1-3; d_gene: TRBD1; v_gene: TRBV2; CDR3aa: CASSQGQGGNTIYF
j_gene: TRBJ1-2; d_gene: .; v_gene: TRBV15; CDR3aa: CATSRWRDGYTF
j_gene: TRBJ1-5; d_gene: .; v_gene: TRBV20-1; CDR3aa: CSAREGYGNQPQHF
j_gene: TRBJ1-5; d_gene: .; v_gene: TRBV29-1; CDR3aa: CSASAGDSNQPQHF
j_gene: TRBJ2-7; d_gene: .; v_gene: TRBV9; CDR3aa: CASSAGGFTYEQYF